The present T cell receptor (beta chain) was sequenced within a study of blood T cell repertoires in COVID-19. Across the study: Specimens from acute and convalescent COVID-19 originated in the United States, Italy and Spain. The cDNA or gDNA used as material had been derived from T cells, B-cell-depleted T cells, or PBMCs.

Source study methods: Nucleated cell counts were estimated from reference gene primer amplification. Here immunoSEQ multiplex PCR was the method, and the copy in TCRdb shows in-frame clones only, minus some. V, J and clone size reflect that table, while D and trimming were determined from the DNA. The table lists some 200,000 clones, around 81% of them singletons. The CDR3 spans 15 residues. V was clipped by 0 bases and J by 3 bases; unmatched bases: 6. Germline lookup yields CDR1 SGHRS and CDR2 YFSETQ. Sequenced input: peripheral blood. The V gene is TRBV5-1, the J gene TRBJ2-7; 7 bases match TRBD2. The TCR comes from a woman aged 30 to 39 who had recovered from COVID-19. CDR3 nucleotides: TGCGCCAGCAGCTTGGCAGGGACTACCAACTACGAGCAGTACTTC. Its translation is CASSLAGTTNYEQYF.